Listed below are T cell receptor beta chains from one sample, sequenced in a study of cytomegalovirus exposure and HLA in healthy donors. Here immunoSEQ multiplex PCR was the method, and the copy in TCRdb shows in-frame clones only, minus some. This table holds roughly 100,000 clones, 60% to 80% found once. The sequencing input was PBMCs. The receptors come from a man in his 60s in good health and CMV-seropositive. The CDR3 runs from the conserved cysteine through the conserved F or W. D genes are given only for firm matches. Clone size appears in some rows only: once, few, many, or a class for an expanded clone.

TRBV7-7	NA	TRBJ2-5	NA	CASSSTILETQYF	TGTGCCAGCAGCTCGACTATATTAGAGACCCAGTACTTC
TRBV5-4	few	TRBJ2-5	NA	CASSLDSQETQYF	TGTGCCAGCAGCTTGGACAGTCAAGAGACCCAGTACTTC
TRBV6-5	NA	TRBJ2-3	NA	CASSPMTASTDTQYF	TGTGCCAGCAGCCCTATGACAGCTAGCACAGATACGCAGTATTTT
TRBV4-2	once	TRBJ1-1	NA	CASSQGQGNMNTEAFF	TGTGCCAGCAGCCAAGGGCAGGGTAACATGAACACTGAAGCTTTCTTT
TRBV5-6	NA	TRBJ2-3	TRBD1	CASSLAAQGVADTQYF	TGTGCCAGCAGCTTGGCCGCTCAGGGGGTGGCAGATACGCAGTATTTT
TRBV2	NA	TRBJ2-7	NA	CASRPLVSSYEQYF	TGTGCCAGCAGACCACTAGTGAGCTCCTACGAGCAGTACTTC
TRBV27	NA	TRBJ2-5	TRBD1	CASSRTGQQETQYF	TGTGCCAGCAGTCGCACGGGACAGCAAGAGACCCAGTACTTC
TRBV14	NA	TRBJ1-3	NA	CASRASSGNTIYF	TGTGCCAGCAGGGCCAGCTCTGGAAACACCATATATTTT
TRBV11-2	NA	TRBJ2-1	NA	CASRTRNSVNEQFF	TGTGCCAGCAGAACTAGGAATTCGGTCAATGAGCAGTTCTTC
TRBV28	NA	TRBJ2-7	NA	CASSLGGSGTEQYF	TGTGCCAGCAGTTTAGGGGGGTCAGGGACCGAGCAGTACTTC
TRBV9	NA	TRBJ1-2	TRBD1	CASSVGNDRGGGYTF	TGTGCCAGCAGCGTAGGAAATGACAGGGGCGGTGGCTACACCTTC
TRBV29-1	once	TRBJ1-2	TRBD1	CSAYGQDYGYTF	TGCAGCGCCTACGGACAGGACTATGGCTACACCTTC
TRBV18	NA	TRBJ1-1	TRBD1	CASSPNRGGNTEAFF	TGTGCCAGCTCACCCAACAGGGGAGGTAACACTGAAGCTTTCTTT
TRBV29-1	NA	TRBJ1-2	NA	CSVDQGSTGYGYTF	TGCAGCGTTGACCAGGGAAGCACGGGCTATGGCTACACCTTC
TRBV28	NA	TRBJ2-2	NA	CASSVTANTGELFF	TGTGCCAGCAGCGTGACAGCAAACACCGGGGAGCTGTTTTTT
TRBV7-8	NA	TRBJ2-3	NA	CASSPYSTDTQYF	TGTGCCAGCAGCCCGTATAGCACAGATACGCAGTATTTT
TRBV9	NA	TRBJ1-2	NA	CASSIGANYGYTF	TGTGCCAGCAGTATTGGTGCGAACTATGGCTACACCTTC
TRBV6-1	NA	TRBJ2-1	NA	CASSEGASADEQFF	TGTGCCAGCAGTGAAGGGGCTAGCGCCGATGAGCAGTTCTTC
TRBV7-9	NA	TRBJ1-4	NA	CSSSSFNEKLFF	TGTTCCAGCAGCTCCTTTAATGAAAAACTGTTTTTT
TRBV10-2	NA	TRBJ2-3	TRBD1	CASSRPGQGVEDTQYF	TGCGCCAGCAGTCGACCGGGACAGGGGGTGGAAGATACGCAGTATTTT
TRBV5-1	NA	TRBJ1-6	NA	CASSADSNSPLHF	TGCGCCAGCAGCGCGGACAGTAATTCACCCCTCCACTTT
TRBV6-4	NA	TRBJ1-6	NA	CASSDSTGGGSPLHF	TGTGCCAGCAGTGACTCGACGGGGGGAGGTTCACCCCTCCACTTT
TRBV4-3	NA	TRBJ2-5	TRBD2	CASSLGLAGGQETQYF	TGCGCCAGCAGCCTGGGACTAGCGGGGGGACAAGAGACCCAGTACTTC
TRBV4-2	NA	TRBJ1-2	NA	CASSQGTFSNYGYTF	TGTGCCAGCAGCCAAGGGACATTTTCTAACTATGGCTACACCTTC
TRBV5-1	few	TRBJ2-3	TRBD2	CASRRLAGETDTQYF	TGCGCCAGCAGACGACTAGCGGGGGAAACAGATACGCAGTATTTT
TRBV6-6	NA	TRBJ2-7	NA	CASRQGGGLYEQYF	TGTGCCAGCAGGCAAGGGGGGGGTCTATACGAGCAGTACTTC
TRBV19	once	TRBJ2-1	NA	CASSMSAYNEQFF	TGTGCCAGTAGTATGAGCGCCTACAATGAGCAGTTCTTC
TRBV5-1	NA	TRBJ2-1	NA	CTSSADPDGEQFF	TGCACCAGCAGTGCGGATCCCGATGGTGAGCAGTTCTTC
TRBV5-1	once	TRBJ1-2	NA	CASSSAQNYGYTF	TGCGCCAGCAGCTCAGCACAGAACTATGGCTACACCTTC